The sequence of this TCR beta chain was determined in a study of regulatory T cells in long-lasting Graves disease (dated by TCRdb to the early 2020s). Regarding the research as a whole: In the newly diagnosed Graves' disease group, patients had been taking antithyroid drugs for less than 3 months. Persistent Graves' disease patients were compared with newly diagnosed Graves' disease patients by peripheral blood TCR sequencing and RNA sequencing. TCR sequencing covered some 13 persistent and around 20 newly diagnosed Graves' disease patients, 33 samples in total. The study took place in China and was registered as a clinical trial. Study-wide findings and limitations: Lower TCR Shannon entropy and fewer highly expanded clones were observed in persistent Graves' disease patients than in newly diagnosed patients, which suggested clonal expansion. More public clonotypes were shared among persistent patients (roughly 2,900) than among newly diagnosed patients (966). Persistent disease showed preferential use of TRBV28, TRBJ1-2 and TRBJ2-5, whereas newly diagnosed disease favored TRBV20-1 and TRBJ2-1. As a limitation, the authors acknowledged that the small sample size may reduce accuracy. Peripheral blood alone was examined, since thyroid tissue, which constituted the primary lesion, could not be accessed. Sequencing and analysis were limited to the TCR beta chain.

For this clonotype: The clone's antigen remains unknown. Base-call qualities are not available, and no considerably larger clone is one nucleotide away.

The receptor library was made with multiplex PCR. Sequenced on an Illumina HiSeq 4000. TCR beta libraries were built with iRepertoire HTBI primers and Arm-PCR amplification of CDR3 regions. Gel purification was performed on PCR products prior to sequencing. The published analysis was carried out like this. Across samples, approximately 68 TRBV and 13 to 15 TRBJ segments were identified and used for gene usage analysis of CDR3 amino acid clonotypes. COPE and FqMerger were used to merge filtered high-quality paired reads into contigs. Contigs were aligned with BLAST to IMGT TRBV, TRBD and TRBJ reference genes, and CDR3 was defined per IMGT. Clonotypes above 0.1% frequency were classified as highly expanded clones. Shannon entropy was used to measure repertoire diversity, and the Gini coefficient was used to measure V-J evenness. Clonotypes shared by more than one individual were considered public. TCRdb reanalyzed the raw reads on its own, using fastp at Q25 for trimming and MiXCR for clone calling, and kept in-frame beta chains. Each CDR3 protein gets just one entry, which takes the most common genes and DNA from the rows behind it. The V and J calls shown here were made by TCRdb, not taken from the authors' results. This sample is represented by 530,000 or so distinct CDR3 sequences; about 16% of them were singletons. The top ten clones comprise around 12% of the sample.

The sample's time point label is to be understood as: newly diagnosed GD, antithyroid drugs for less than 3 months. RNA was extracted from PBMCs in TRIzol for both TCR sequencing and RNA sequencing. Graves' disease was diagnosed according to American Thyroid Association guidelines. Recruitment of patients was carried out at an endocrinology department in Xi'an, China. From each patient, approximately 10 milliliters of peripheral blood was collected into an EDTA anticoagulant tube. Ficoll Paque Plus density gradient separation was used to isolate PBMCs, and no further T cell sorting was performed. An Agilent 2100 Bioanalyzer and agarose gel were used to assess RNA quality, and a NanoDrop 2000 was used to measure RNA concentration. From a lookup of the germline V gene (reference sequence), CDR1 and CDR2 are LGHDT and YNNKEL. V trim: 1 base; J trim: 5 bases; unmatched bases: 10. The CDR3 spans 16 residues, from the cysteine through the phenylalanine. Left in the record is the CDR3 DNA by itself, 48 bases read in frame from the first base.

The same sample was also used in a study of T cells in Graves' hyperthyroidism and ophthalmopathy. Drawing on the second study: Stable Graves' hyperthyroidism was defined as the absence of progression to ophthalmopathy over 18 months of follow-up. Hyperthyroidism patients were newly diagnosed, had a disease duration of under 2 months, and were aged 18 to 65 years. Exclusion was applied to patients with uncontrolled infections, other autoimmune diseases, pregnancy or lactation. Diagnoses were established on the basis of clinical symptoms, serum thyroxine and TRAb, thyroid ultrasound, and orbital computed tomography. A first-round RT-PCR of the TCR CDR3 used the HTBI primer set with the Qiagen OneStep RT-PCR kit. Most expanded thyroid clonotypes (frequency above 0.001) were also detected in blood, a finding suggesting that blood repertoires may reflect thyroid immune responses. In cross-validation, a model built on a 13 V-J signature told ophthalmopathy apart from stable hyperthyroidism with 85% to 90% sensitivity and approximately 84% specificity, and in testing the same model reached 80%/75%. In validation, the model predicted progression to ophthalmopathy a median of approximately 6.3 months before onset, with approximately 70% sensitivity and roughly 73% specificity. A discovery cohort of about a hundred patients, roughly 40 with Graves' ophthalmopathy and 55 to 65 with stable Graves' hyperthyroidism, was used to find distinguishing TCR V-J signatures. Whether ophthalmopathy could be predicted prospectively was tested in an independent validation cohort made up of roughly 19 hyperthyroidism patients plus 17 patients who later progressed to ophthalmopathy. The roughly 90 discovery patients were divided at random into training and test sets in a 7:3 ratio. In addition, the study compared T-cell repertoires in thyroid tissue and in blood from five or six Graves' hyperthyroidism patients. After blood sampling, hyperthyroidism patients were treated with methimazole at a starting dose of 30 mg daily, and ophthalmopathy patients were treated with high-dose intravenous methylprednisolone. A second multiplex PCR round built the libraries, followed by size selection and purification. Paired-end sequencing of the libraries was performed with 100 bp reads on an Illumina HiSeq2000. Raw data were processed with SOAPnuke, discarding reads with adapters, uncalled bases, mean Phred below 15, or no exact constant-primer or identifier match. COPE v1.2.5 was used to merge the high-quality paired reads, and each unique nucleotide sequence was defined as a clonotype. MiTCR v1.1 was used to align clonotypes to the IMGT TRBV, TRBD and TRBJ reference segments. Analysis was restricted to V-J combinations with a frequency above 0.0001, which covered over 98% of repertoires. A TCS score was defined as the ratio between F50 (clonal expansion) and ExV (chaos), using BLOSUM62-based TCRdist between CDR3 peptides within each V-J. Welch's t-statistics and random forest reduced 450 to 600 V-J features to under 15, which were used in a naive Bayes classifier (R e1071). Sample size was not statistically predetermined, and blinding of investigators to group allocation was not performed. TCR Vbeta CDR3 sequencing of 120 to 150 peripheral blood samples (roughly 41 ophthalmopathy, about 75 hyperthyroidism and approximately 17 progressor patients) is reported in the paper.

The material was peripheral blood mononuclear cells (PBMCs), obtained at new diagnosis, from a patient treated with antithyroid drugs. The sequence is built from TRBV3-1 and TRBJ2-7, and 8 junctional nucleotides match TRBD2. This sequence originates from a man between 18 and 35 years old with Graves disease. Donor details come from another sample of the same person, matched by shared clones. Here is the DNA: TGTGCCAGCAGCCAAGGTCGCGGGGGGCTCTTGGACGAGCAGTACTTC. Its protein product is CASSQGRGGLLDEQYF.